This T cell receptor (beta chain) came from a study of blood T cells in healthy people across ages. Study in general: Every two T cells gave about one barcoded beta molecule via template switching.

A sample-barcoded 5' primer and a J-beta primer mix were used in a second PCR of about 6 to 12 cycles. TCRdb processed the 5' RACE reads anew with MiXCR; each CDR3 protein has one entry. The sample lists over 600,000 distinct CDR3 sequences; about 61% were seen once. The material sequenced was blood. The receptor's source is a man aged 35 to 55 in good health.

CDR3 amino acids: CASSLNLNGNQPQHF. In DNA form, the CDR3 reads TGTGCCAGCAGCCTCAACCTTAATGGCAATCAGCCCCAGCATTTT. The chain carries TRBV5-5 and TRBJ1-5; D call uncertain. V lost 4 bases and J 2 bases, leaving 13 bases between the germline ends. The CDR3 is 15 amino acids. The germline CDR1 and CDR2 sequences are SGHKS and YYEKEE (reference sequence). Together with reference TRBV5-5 and TRBJ1-5, the CDR3 gives the full variable domain: DAGVTQSPTHLIKTRGQQVTLRCSPISGHKSVSWYQQVLGQGPQFIFQYYEKEERGRGNFPDRFSARQFPNYSSELNVNALLLGDSALYLCASSLNLNGNQPQHFGDGTRLSIL.